This T cell receptor beta chain originates from a study of blood T cell repertoires in COVID-19 (dated by TCRdb to 2020 to 2022). Background on the whole study: Samples from collaborators originated in the United States, Italy and Spain and spanned both the acute and convalescent phases of COVID-19. Nearly every sample came with metadata listing a de-identified subject ID, COVID-19 status, age in years and sex. The prospective study material was composed of cDNA or gDNA derived from T cells, B-cell-depleted T cells, or PBMCs. HLA class I and class II types, where available, came from metadata supplied by the sample provider rather than from assay-based typing. Samples were obtained from the ongoing ImmuneRACE study (first 160 participants) and from over a thousand subjects provided by 6 global collaborators. The dataset comprised deeply sampled blood TCRbeta repertoires from subjects exposed to, actively infected with, or recovered from COVID-19. The repertoires were released in a freely available public database meant as a resource for research on the immune response to SARS-CoV-2. The paper's findings and limits, for the study overall: Clinical and demographic metadata were provided uncurated, with the amount varying by source and participant.

V drops 6 bases and J drops 9 bases, leaving 21 bases in between. CDR1 MDHEN and CDR2 SYDVKM were looked up in the germline V gene. From its cysteine to its phenylalanine, the CDR3 spans 16 amino acids. Of the read, only the CDR3 DNA is kept; its 48 bases are in frame from base 1. TCRbeta CDR3 regions were amplified from genomic DNA by means of the immunoSEQ Assay, a bias-controlled multiplex PCR. As for the original processing: The number of nucleated cells in each sample was estimated by amplification of reference gene primers within the assay. To quantify the absolute abundance of each unique TCRbeta CDR3 rearrangement, sequence reads were collapsed and filtered. Productive Simpson clonality was computed per sample as the square root of Simpson's diversity index over productive rearrangements. Sourced from immuneACCESS, this table was stored by TCRdb with only in-frame sequences that have V and J called. A share of the clones is absent; for the studies checked, an unresolved V gene accounts for under half, and the remainder has no known explanation. V and J calls and clone size come straight from that table; D and trimming were deduced from the DNA. The sample table records 110,000 or so clones; 84% of these occur just once. The leading ten clones occupy roughly 8% of the sample.

A remark on this clone: What antigen it recognizes has not been identified. Base-call qualities are not available, and no considerably larger clone is one nucleotide away.

Whole blood was collected in K2EDTA tubes by collaborating institutions according to the institutions' own protocols. For TCRbeta analysis, collaborators shipped samples as frozen whole blood, isolated PBMCs, or DNA extracted from either of those sample types. The receptor comes from a woman aged 40 to 50 with acute or convalescent COVID-19. The chain couples TRBV28 to TRBJ1-6; the D segment cannot be called with confidence. The sequencing sample was made of peripheral blood. The sequenced DNA is TGTGCCAGCAGCGATCCTCAGACGGTCGGAGGTTCACCCCTCCACTTT. Translated, this is CASSDPQTVGGSPLHF.